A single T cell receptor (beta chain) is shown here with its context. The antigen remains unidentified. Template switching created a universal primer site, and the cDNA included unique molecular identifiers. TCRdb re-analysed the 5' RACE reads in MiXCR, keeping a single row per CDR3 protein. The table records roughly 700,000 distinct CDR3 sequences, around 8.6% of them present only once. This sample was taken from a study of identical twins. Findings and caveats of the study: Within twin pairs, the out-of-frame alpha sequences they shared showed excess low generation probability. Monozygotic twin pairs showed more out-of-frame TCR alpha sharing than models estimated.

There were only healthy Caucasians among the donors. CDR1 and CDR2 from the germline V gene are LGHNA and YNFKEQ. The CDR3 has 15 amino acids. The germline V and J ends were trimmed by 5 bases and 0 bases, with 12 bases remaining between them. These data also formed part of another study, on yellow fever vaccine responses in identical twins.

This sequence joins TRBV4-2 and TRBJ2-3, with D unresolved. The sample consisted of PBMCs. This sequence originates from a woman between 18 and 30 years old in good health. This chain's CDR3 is CASSETVTSTDTQYF. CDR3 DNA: TGTGCCAGCAGCGAAACAGTAACTAGCACAGATACGCAGTATTTT.